These 14 T cell receptor beta chains were sequenced from one sample in a study of T cells expressing NK-cell markers. TCRdb re-called the 5' RACE reads and gives one entry per CDR3 protein, without DNA. This sample lists about 180,000 distinct CDR3 sequences; its ten largest clones have under 20%. Sequenced material: blood T cells: a sorted CD56 or NKG2C T cell subset, CD4+ or CD8+ T cells, or bulk PBMC T cells (not recorded which). The receptors were gathered from a woman between 18 and 75 years old in good health.

The rearrangement links TRBV7-8 to TRBJ1-4. Germline lookup yields CDR1 SGHVS and CDR2 FQNEAQ. The CDR3 has 13 residues. The chain's CDR3 is CASSPRLFEKLFF. Combining the CDR3 with reference TRBV7-8 and TRBJ1-4 gives the whole variable domain GAGVSQSPRYKVAKRGQDVALRCDPISGHVSLFWYQQALGQGPEFLTYFQNEAQLDKSGLPSDRFFAERPEGSVSTLKIQRTQQEDSAVYLCASSPRLFEKLFFGSGTQLSVL.

CDR3 amino acids: CASSQSLAITGELFF. The V call is TRBV3-1, the J call TRBJ2-2. Germline-derived CDR1 and CDR2 are LGHDT and YNNKEL (reference sequence). CDR3 length: 15 amino acids.

V is TRBV9 and J is TRBJ2-5. Per germline, CDR1 SGDLS and CDR2 YYNGEE. The CDR3 length is 14 residues. This chain's CDR3 is CASSVGGSSVTQYF.

The V gene is TRBV2, the J gene TRBJ2-5; TCRdb calls TRBD1, which cannot be checked without DNA. Germline V gene sequence: CDR1 SNHLY, CDR2 FYNNEI. CDR3 length equals 18 residues. Here the CDR3 reads CASSEEGWSRRQQETQYF.

This chain joins TRBV7-9 and TRBJ2-7. This CDR3 comprises 12 residues. CDR1 SEHNR and CDR2 FQNEAQ come from the germline V gene (reference sequence). CDR3 amino acids: CASSLSVSEQYF.

The chain recombines TRBV15 with TRBJ2-7; TCRdb's D call, TRBD2, is unchecked because there is no DNA. The CDR3 length is 15 residues. Per the germline V gene, CDR1 is LNHNV and CDR2 is YYDKDF (reference sequence). CDR3 protein: CATSRDGGTSGGVYF.

The chain has TRBV20-1 and TRBJ1-2. Germline lookup yields CDR1 DFQATT and CDR2 SNEGSKA (reference sequence). The CDR3 has 11 amino acids. The CDR3 region is CSASTDGGYTF.

V usage is TRBV11-2 and J usage is TRBJ2-5; absent DNA, TCRdb's TRBD2 call cannot be checked. The germline V gene encodes CDR1 SGHAT and CDR2 FQNNGV. CDR3 size: 15 residues. The CDR3 sequence is CASSLSGSGTETQYF.

J is TRBJ2-5 and V is TRBV9. The CDR3 is made up of 15 amino acids. Germline V gene lookup returns CDR1 SGDLS and CDR2 YYNGEE. The CDR3 loop is CASSVGSIAQETQYF.

The CDR3 reads CASRQTSYEQYF. This chain connects TRBV2 to TRBJ2-7. Germline-derived CDR1 and CDR2 are SNHLY and FYNNEI. The CDR3 totals 12 residues.

The J gene is TRBJ2-7, the V gene TRBV5-1. The CDR3 length is 13 residues. CDR1 is SGHRS and CDR2 is YFSETQ in the germline V gene. CDR3: CASSARELREQYF.

The chain couples TRBV12-3 or TRBV12-4 to TRBJ1-1; the D call of TRBD1 rests on TCRdb alone, since no DNA is present to check it. The CDR3 extends over 14 amino acids. The CDR3 here is CASTKDTMNTEAFF.

This chain uses TRBV9 with TRBJ2-1. This CDR3 has 15 residues. Germline V gives CDR1 SGDLS, CDR2 YYNGEE. The chain's CDR3 is CASSDYEQPYNEQFF.

The J gene is TRBJ1-1, the V gene TRBV7-9; TCRdb lists TRBD1, though no DNA is available to test this call. The germline CDR1 and CDR2 sequences are SEHNR and FQNEAQ (reference sequence). This CDR3 contains 14 residues. CDR3 sequence reads: CASSHPNQGTEAFF.